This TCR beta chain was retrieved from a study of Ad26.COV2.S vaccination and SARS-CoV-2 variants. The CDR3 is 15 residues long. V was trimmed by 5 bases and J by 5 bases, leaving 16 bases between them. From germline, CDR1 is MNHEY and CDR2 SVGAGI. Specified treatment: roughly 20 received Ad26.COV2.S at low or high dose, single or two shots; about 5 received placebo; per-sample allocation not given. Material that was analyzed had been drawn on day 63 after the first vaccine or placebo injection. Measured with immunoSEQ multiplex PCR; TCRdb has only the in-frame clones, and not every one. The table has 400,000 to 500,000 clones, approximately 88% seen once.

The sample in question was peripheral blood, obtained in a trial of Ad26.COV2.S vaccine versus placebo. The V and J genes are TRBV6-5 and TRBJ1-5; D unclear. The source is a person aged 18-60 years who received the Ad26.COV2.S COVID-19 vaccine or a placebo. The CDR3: CASSPSWTNDQPQHF. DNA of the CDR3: TGTGCCAGCAGTCCATCATGGACGAATGATCAGCCCCAGCATTTT.